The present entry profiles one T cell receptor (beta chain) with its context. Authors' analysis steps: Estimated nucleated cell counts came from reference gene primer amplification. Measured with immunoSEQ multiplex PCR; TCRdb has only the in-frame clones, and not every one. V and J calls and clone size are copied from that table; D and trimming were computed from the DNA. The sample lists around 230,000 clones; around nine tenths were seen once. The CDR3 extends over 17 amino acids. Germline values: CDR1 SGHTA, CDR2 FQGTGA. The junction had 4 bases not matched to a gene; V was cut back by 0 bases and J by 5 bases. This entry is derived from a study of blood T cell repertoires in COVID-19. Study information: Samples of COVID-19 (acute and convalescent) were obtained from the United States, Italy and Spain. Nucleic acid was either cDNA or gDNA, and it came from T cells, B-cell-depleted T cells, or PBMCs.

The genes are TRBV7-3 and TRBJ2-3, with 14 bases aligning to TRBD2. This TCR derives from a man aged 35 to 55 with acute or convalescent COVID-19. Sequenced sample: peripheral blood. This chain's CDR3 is CASSLTGLAGDGDTQYF. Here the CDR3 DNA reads TGTGCCAGCAGCTTAACGGGACTAGCGGGAGATGGAGATACGCAGTATTTT.